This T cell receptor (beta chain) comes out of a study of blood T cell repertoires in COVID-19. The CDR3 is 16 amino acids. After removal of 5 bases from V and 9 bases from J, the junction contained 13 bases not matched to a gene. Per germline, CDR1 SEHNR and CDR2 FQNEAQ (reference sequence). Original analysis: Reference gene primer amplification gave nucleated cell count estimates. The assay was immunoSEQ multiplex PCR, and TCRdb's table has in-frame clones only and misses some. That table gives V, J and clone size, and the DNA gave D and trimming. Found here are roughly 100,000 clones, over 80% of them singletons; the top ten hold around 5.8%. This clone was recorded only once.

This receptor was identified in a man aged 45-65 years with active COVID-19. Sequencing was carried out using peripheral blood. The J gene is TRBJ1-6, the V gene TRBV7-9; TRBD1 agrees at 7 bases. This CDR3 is CASSPSTGYGGSPLHF. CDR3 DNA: TGTGCCAGCAGCCCCTCGACAGGGTATGGTGGTTCACCCCTCCACTTT.